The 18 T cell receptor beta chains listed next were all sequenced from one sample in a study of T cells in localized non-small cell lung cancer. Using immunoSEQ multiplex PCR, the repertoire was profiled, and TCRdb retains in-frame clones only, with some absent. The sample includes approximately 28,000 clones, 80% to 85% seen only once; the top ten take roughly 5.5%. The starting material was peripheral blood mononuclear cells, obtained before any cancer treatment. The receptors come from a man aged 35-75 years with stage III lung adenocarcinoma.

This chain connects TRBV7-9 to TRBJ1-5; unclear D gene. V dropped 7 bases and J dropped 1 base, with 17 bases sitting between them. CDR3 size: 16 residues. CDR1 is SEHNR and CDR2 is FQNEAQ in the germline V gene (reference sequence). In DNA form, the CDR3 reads TGTGCCAGCAAAGAGAGGGAGCTTCCGAGCAATCAGCCCCAGCATTTT. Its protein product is CASKERELPSNQPQHF.

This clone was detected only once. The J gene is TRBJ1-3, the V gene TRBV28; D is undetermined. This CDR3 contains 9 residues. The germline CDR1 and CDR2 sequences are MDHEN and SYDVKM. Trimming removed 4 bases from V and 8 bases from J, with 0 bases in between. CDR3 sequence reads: CASSYTIYF. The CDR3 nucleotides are TGTGCCAGCAGTTACACCATATATTTT. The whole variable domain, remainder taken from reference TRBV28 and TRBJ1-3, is DVKVTQSSRYLVKRTGEKVFLECVQDMDHENMFWYRQDPGLGLRLIYFSYDVKMKEKGDIPEGYSVSREKKERFSLILESASTNQTSMYLCASSYTIYFGEGSWLTVV.

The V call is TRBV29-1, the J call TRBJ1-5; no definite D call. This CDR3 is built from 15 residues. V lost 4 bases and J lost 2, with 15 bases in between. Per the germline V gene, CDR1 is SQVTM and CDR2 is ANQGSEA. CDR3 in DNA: TGCAGCGTTGTTGGAGTCTCAAGGGGCAATCAGCCCCAGCATTTT. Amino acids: CSVVGVSRGNQPQHF.

CDR3 bases: TGCGCCAGCGATATAGAACGGTCACAAAGTCGGGCCAACGTCCTGACTTTC. As protein: CASDIERSQSRANVLTF. The chain carries TRBV5-1 and TRBJ2-6; no definite D call. V was pared by 7 bases and J by 5 bases, with 22 bases between. The CDR3 has 17 amino acids. The germline V gene has CDR1 SGHRS and CDR2 YFSETQ.

The CDR3 region has the DNA TGCGCCAGCAGCGGCGGGACTAGCGGGCCCGGCACTTACAATGAGCAGTTCTTC. Residues: CASSGGTSGPGTYNEQFF. The V call is TRBV5-1, the J call TRBJ2-1, with 12 bases matching TRBD2. Trimming took 4 bases from V and 4 from J; bases not matched to a gene: 12. This CDR3 has 18 residues. In germline, CDR1 is SGHRS, CDR2 YFSETQ.

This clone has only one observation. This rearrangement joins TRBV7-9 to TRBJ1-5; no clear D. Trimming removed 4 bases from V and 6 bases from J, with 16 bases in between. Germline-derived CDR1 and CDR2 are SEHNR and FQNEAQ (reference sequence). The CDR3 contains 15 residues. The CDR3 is CASSSLFQEGQPQHF. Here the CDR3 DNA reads TGTGCCAGCAGCTCACTCTTCCAGGAAGGTCAGCCCCAGCATTTT.

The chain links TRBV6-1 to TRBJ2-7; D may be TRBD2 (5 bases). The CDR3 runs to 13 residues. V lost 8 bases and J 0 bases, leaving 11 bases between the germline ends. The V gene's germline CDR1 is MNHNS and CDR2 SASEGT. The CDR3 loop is CASFGGGSYEQYF. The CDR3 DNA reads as TGTGCCAGCTTTGGTGGAGGCTCCTACGAGCAGTACTTC.

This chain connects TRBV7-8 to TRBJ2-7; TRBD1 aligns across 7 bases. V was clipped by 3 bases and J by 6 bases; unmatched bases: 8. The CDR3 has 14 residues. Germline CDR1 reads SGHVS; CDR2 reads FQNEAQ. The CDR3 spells CASSLARGWSEQYF. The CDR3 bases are TGTGCCAGCAGCTTGGCCAGGGGGTGGTCCGAGCAGTACTTC.

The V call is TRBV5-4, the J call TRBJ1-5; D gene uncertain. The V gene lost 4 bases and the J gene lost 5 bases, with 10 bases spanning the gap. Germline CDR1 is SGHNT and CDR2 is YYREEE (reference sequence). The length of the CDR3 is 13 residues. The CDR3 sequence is CASSRDNYQPQHF. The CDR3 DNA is TGTGCCAGCAGCCGAGACAACTATCAGCCCCAGCATTTT. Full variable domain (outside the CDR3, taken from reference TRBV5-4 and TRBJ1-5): ETGVTQSPTHLIKTRGQQVTLRCSSQSGHNTVSWYQQALGQGPQFIFQYYREEENGRGNFPPRFSGLQFPNYSSELNVNALELDDSALYLCASSRDNYQPQHFGDGTRLSIL.

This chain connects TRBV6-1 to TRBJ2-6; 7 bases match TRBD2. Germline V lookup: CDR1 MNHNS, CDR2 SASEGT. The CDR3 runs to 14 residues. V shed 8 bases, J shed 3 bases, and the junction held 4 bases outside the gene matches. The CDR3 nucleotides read TGTGCCAGCGGGGAGGGTTTTGGGGCCAACGTCCTGACTTTC. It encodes CASGEGFGANVLTF.

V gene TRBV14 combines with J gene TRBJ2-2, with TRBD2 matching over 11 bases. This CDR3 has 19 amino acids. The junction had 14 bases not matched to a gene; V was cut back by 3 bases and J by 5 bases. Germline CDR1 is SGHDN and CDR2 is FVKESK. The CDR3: CASSHLEGLAVHSTGELFF. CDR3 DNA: TGTGCCAGCAGCCATCTTGAGGGACTAGCGGTACATAGTACCGGGGAGCTGTTTTTT.

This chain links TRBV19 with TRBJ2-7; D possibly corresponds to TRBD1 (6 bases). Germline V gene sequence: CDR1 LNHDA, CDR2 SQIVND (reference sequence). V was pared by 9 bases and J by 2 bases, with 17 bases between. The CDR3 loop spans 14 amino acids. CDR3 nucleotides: TGTGCCAGCCGCGCCAGGGGCTTGCCCTACGAGCAGTACTTC. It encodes CASRARGLPYEQYF.

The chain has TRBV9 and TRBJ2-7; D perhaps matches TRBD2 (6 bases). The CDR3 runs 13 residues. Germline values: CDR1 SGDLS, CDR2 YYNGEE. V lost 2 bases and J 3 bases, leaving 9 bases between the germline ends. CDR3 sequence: CASSVAGSYEQYF. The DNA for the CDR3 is TGTGCCAGCAGCGTTGCGGGAAGCTACGAGCAGTACTTC. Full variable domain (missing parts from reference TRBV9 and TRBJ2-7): DSGVTQTPKHLITATGQRVTLRCSPRSGDLSVYWYQQSLDQGLQFLIQYYNGEERAKGNILERFSAQQFPDLHSELNLSSLELGDSALYFCASSVAGSYEQYFGPGTRLTVT.

The CDR3 sequence: CASSLTGNDSPLHF. The CDR3 nucleotides read TGTGCCAGCAGCCTGACAGGGAATGATTCACCCCTCCACTTT. This rearrangement joins TRBV5-4 to TRBJ1-6, with TRBD1 identical over 7 bases. The CDR3 spans 14 residues. Germline V gene data show CDR1 as SGHNT and CDR2 as YYREEE (reference sequence). Germline trimming cut 4 bases from V and 8 bases from J; bases unmatched to any gene: 6. The full variable domain, with the rest looked up from reference TRBV5-4 and TRBJ1-6, is ETGVTQSPTHLIKTRGQQVTLRCSSQSGHNTVSWYQQALGQGPQFIFQYYREEENGRGNFPPRFSGLQFPNYSSELNVNALELDDSALYLCASSLTGNDSPLHFGNGTRLTVT.

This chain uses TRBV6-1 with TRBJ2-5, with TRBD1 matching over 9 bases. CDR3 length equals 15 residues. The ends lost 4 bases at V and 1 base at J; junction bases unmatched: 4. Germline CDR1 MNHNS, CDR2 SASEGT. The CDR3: CASSGRDRAQETQYF. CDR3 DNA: TGTGCCAGCAGTGGCCGGGACAGGGCCCAAGAGACCCAGTACTTC.

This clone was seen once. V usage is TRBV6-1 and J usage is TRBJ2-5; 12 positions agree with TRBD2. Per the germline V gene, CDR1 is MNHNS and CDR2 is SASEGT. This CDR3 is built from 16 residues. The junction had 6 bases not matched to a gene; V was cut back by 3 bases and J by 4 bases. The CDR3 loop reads CASSDWTSGKRETQYF. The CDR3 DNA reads TGTGCCAGCAGTGACTGGACTAGCGGGAAGCGAGAGACCCAGTACTTC.

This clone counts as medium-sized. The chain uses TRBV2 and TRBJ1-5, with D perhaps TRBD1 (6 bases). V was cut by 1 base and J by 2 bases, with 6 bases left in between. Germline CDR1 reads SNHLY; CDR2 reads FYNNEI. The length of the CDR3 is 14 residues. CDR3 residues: CASSEDRGNQPQHF. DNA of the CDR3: TGTGCCAGCAGTGAAGACAGGGGCAATCAGCCCCAGCATTTT.

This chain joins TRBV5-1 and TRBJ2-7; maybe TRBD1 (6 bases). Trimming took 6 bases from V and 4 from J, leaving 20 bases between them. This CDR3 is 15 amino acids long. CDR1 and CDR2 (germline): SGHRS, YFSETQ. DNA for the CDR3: TGCGCCAGCACCTCAGGGGCGTCTCCGAATTACGAGCAGTACTTC. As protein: CASTSGASPNYEQYF. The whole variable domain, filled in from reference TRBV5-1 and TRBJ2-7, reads KAGVTQTPRYLIKTRGQQVTLSCSPISGHRSVSWYQQTPGQGLQFLFEYFSETQRNKGNFPGRFSGRQFSNSRSEMNVSTLELGDSALYLCASTSGASPNYEQYFGPGTRLTVT.